These 30 T cell receptor beta chains were sequenced from one sample in a study of T cell responses to AZD1222 COVID-19 vaccine. Clones were read by immunoSEQ multiplex PCR, and TCRdb kept only the in-frame ones, dropping some. The sample has approximately 100,000 clones, 75% to 90% seen once. The material was peripheral blood, obtained on day 0 of AZD1222 vaccination. These receptors were taken from an adult in good health.

The V and J genes are TRBV4-2 and TRBJ1-5; a weak D match, TRBD1 (6 bases). In germline, CDR1 is LGHNA, CDR2 YNFKEQ. V was pared by 4 bases and J by 1 base, with 14 bases between. The CDR3 covers 16 residues. The CDR3 DNA reads as TGTGCCAGCAGCCCACCGGGACAATCGAGCAATCAGCCCCAGCATTTT. This translates into CASSPPGQSSNQPQHF.

The chain couples TRBV5-1 to TRBJ2-7; 8 positions agree with TRBD2. The V segment lost 4 bases and the J segment 1 base; nucleotides outside the gene matches: 10. CDR1 is SGHRS, CDR2 YFSETQ, per germline. The CDR3 consists of 16 residues. The CDR3 DNA is TGCGCCAGCAGCGCACCCGGGACTAGTGGGTCCTACGAGCAGTACTTC. The encoded protein is CASSAPGTSGSYEQYF.

This chain connects TRBV7-2 to TRBJ1-5; D gene uncertain. The germline gives CDR1 SGHTA, CDR2 FQGNSA. V was shortened by 5 bases and J by 4 bases, with 12 bases between the two germline ends. The CDR3 has 14 residues. The CDR3 bases are TGTGCCAGCAGCCCTCTGGGAGGGAATCAGCCCCAGCATTTT. Its protein is CASSPLGGNQPQHF.

The chain uses TRBV5-1 and TRBJ1-1; D not resolved. Germline assignment: CDR1 SGHRS and CDR2 YFSETQ. This CDR3 has 13 residues. Trimming left V 4 bases short and J 7 bases short, with 14 bases between. CDR3 DNA: TGCGCCAGCAGCCCCAGAGAGGAATTTGAAGCTTTCTTT. Translation gives CASSPREEFEAFF.

The chain employs TRBV7-2 and TRBJ2-5, with 7 positions matching TRBD1. This CDR3 contains 14 residues. V was clipped by 3 bases and J by 2 bases; unmatched bases: 3. Germline CDR1 is SGHTA and CDR2 is FQGNSA. CDR3 nucleotides: TGTGCCAGCAGCTTCCAGGGACAGCAAGAGACCCAGTACTTC. It yields the protein CASSFQGQQETQYF.

The chain combines TRBV3-1 (or the pseudogene TRBV3-2) with TRBJ2-1, with D unresolved. Germline CDR1 is LGHDT and CDR2 is YNNKEL (reference sequence). Trimming removed 4 bases at V and 0 bases at J, with 10 bases between. The CDR3 length is 15 residues. This chain's CDR3 is CASSPSVSSYNEQFF. The CDR3 DNA reads as TGTGCCAGCAGCCCGAGCGTCAGCTCCTACAATGAGCAGTTCTTC.

This chain joins TRBV19 and TRBJ2-6; a possible D gene is TRBD1 (5 bases). Germline lookup yields CDR1 LNHDA and CDR2 SQIVND (reference sequence). CDR3 length: 16 residues. With 6 bases removed from V and 2 bases from J, the gap between germline ends came to 14 bases. CDR3 nucleotide sequence: TGTGCCAGTAGGGATAGGGGCAGGGCTGGGGCCAACGTCCTGACTTTC. Translating gives CASRDRGRAGANVLTF.

The chain couples TRBV7-9 to TRBJ2-7; 9 bases fit TRBD1. V was clipped by 7 bases and J by 4 bases; unmatched bases: 8. Germline V gene sequence: CDR1 SEHNR, CDR2 FQNEAQ (reference sequence). The CDR3 spans 14 residues. The CDR3 protein is CASTRTGERYEQYF. CDR3 DNA: TGTGCCAGCACCAGGACAGGGGAAAGGTACGAGCAGTACTTC. The entire variable domain, with the rest obtained from reference TRBV7-9 and TRBJ2-7, is as follows: DTGVSQNPRHKITKRGQNVTFRCDPISEHNRLYWYRQTLGQGPEFLTYFQNEAQLEKSRLLSDRFSAERPKGSFSTLEIQRTEQGDSAMYLCASTRTGERYEQYFGPGTRLTVT.

The V and J genes are TRBV9 and TRBJ2-2; D remains ambiguous. Trimming pared 0 bases from V and 4 bases from J, leaving 10 bases between. CDR3 length equals 15 residues. The germline CDR1 and CDR2 sequences are SGDLS and YYNGEE. The CDR3 loop is CASSVDPGVTGELFF. The CDR3 bases are TGTGCCAGCAGCGTAGATCCGGGTGTCACCGGGGAGCTGTTTTTT.

This rearrangement joins TRBV9 to TRBJ2-4; 10 nucleotides agree with TRBD2. The germline V gene encodes CDR1 SGDLS and CDR2 YYNGEE. V trimming: 2 bases; J trimming: 6 bases; junction bases outside the gene matches: 8. The CDR3 has 16 residues. The CDR3 protein is CASSVSSGSNGNIQYF. The CDR3 DNA is TGTGCCAGCAGCGTCTCTAGCGGGAGTAATGGAAACATTCAGTACTTC.

The V call is TRBV28, the J call TRBJ2-7; D is perhaps TRBD1 or TRBD2 (5 bases each). Trimming removed 2 bases from V and 9 bases from J, with 11 bases in between. The CDR3 runs 12 residues. CDR1 is MDHEN and CDR2 is SYDVKM in the germline V gene. CDR3 protein: CASSLGGFRQYF. The CDR3 DNA follows: TGTGCCAGCAGTTTAGGGGGTTTCCGGCAGTACTTC. The whole variable domain, remainder taken from reference TRBV28 and TRBJ2-7, is DVKVTQSSRYLVKRTGEKVFLECVQDMDHENMFWYRQDPGLGLRLIYFSYDVKMKEKGDIPEGYSVSREKKERFSLILESASTNQTSMYLCASSLGGFRQYFGPGTRLTVT.

The sample holds a few counts of this clone. The rearrangement joins TRBV6-5 to TRBJ1-2; D is possibly TRBD1 (6 bases). The V end was cut by 7 bases, the J end by 8 bases, with 14 bases between. CDR3 length: 12 residues. Germline V gene data show CDR1 as MNHEY and CDR2 as SVGAGI. The CDR3, as DNA: TGTGCCAGCACCTCAGGGGAGTTCGGCTACACCTTC. It translates to CASTSGEFGYTF.

This sequence joins TRBV5-1 and TRBJ2-2; maybe TRBD2 (6 bases). Between the trimmed V and J ends, which lost 0 bases and 6 bases, there was a span of 12 bases. The germline V gene encodes CDR1 SGHRS and CDR2 YFSETQ. The CDR3 has 15 residues. The chain's CDR3 is CASSLDPTGAGELFF. The CDR3 DNA reads as TGCGCCAGCAGCTTGGATCCGACGGGGGCCGGGGAGCTGTTTTTT.

CDR3: CASSQARGYEQYF. The CDR3 DNA is TGCGCCAGCAGCCAAGCTAGGGGCTACGAGCAGTACTTC. The chain is built from TRBV4-3 and TRBJ2-7, with a weak D call TRBD1 (5 bases). V was pared by 1 base and J by 3 bases, with 7 bases between. This CDR3 contains 13 residues. Germline loops: CDR1 LGHNA, CDR2 YSLEER.

This clone has more than one count but fewer than ten. V and J are TRBV10-1 and TRBJ2-7, with TRBD2 as a possible D gene (6 bases). Germline CDR1 reads WNHNN; CDR2 reads SYGVQD (reference sequence). V dropped 7 bases and J dropped 3 bases, with 13 bases sitting between them. This CDR3 has 13 amino acids. CDR3 nucleotide sequence: TGCGCCAGCAACGGGGGTAGGGACTACGAGCAGTACTTC. Translating it yields CASNGGRDYEQYF.

The chain has TRBV9 and TRBJ2-4, with a tentative D call TRBD1 (6 bases). Trimming took 3 bases from V and 4 from J, leaving 14 bases between them. The CDR3 has 15 residues. Per germline, CDR1 SGDLS and CDR2 YYNGEE. The CDR3 bases are TGTGCCAGCAGCGCCCCTGACAGGAATAAAAACATTCAGTACTTC. Amino acids: CASSAPDRNKNIQYF.

This clone appeared once. The chain couples TRBV19 to TRBJ1-2; D is unresolved. This CDR3 contains 13 residues. Trimming left V 7 bases short and J 3 bases short, with 12 bases between. Per the germline V gene, CDR1 is LNHDA and CDR2 is SQIVND (reference sequence). The CDR3 sequence: CASKRETDYGYTF. The CDR3 DNA reads TGTGCCAGTAAAAGGGAGACCGACTATGGCTACACCTTC.

Only a few counts were recorded for this clone. V is TRBV7-9 and J is TRBJ1-2; D uncertain. The CDR3 length is 11 residues. Germline loops: CDR1 SEHNR, CDR2 FQNEAQ (reference sequence). Trimming took 3 bases from V and 4 from J, leaving 3 bases between them. The CDR3, as DNA: TGTGCCAGCAGCTTTGCCTATGGCTACACCTTC. Protein: CASSFAYGYTF.

J is TRBJ1-1 and V is TRBV28; D unclear. Germline CDR1 and CDR2: MDHEN and SYDVKM. There are 13 residues in the CDR3. The ends were cut back, 2 bases at V and 4 bases at J, with 8 bases in the middle. In nucleotides, the CDR3 is TGTGCCAGCAGTTTAAGTCAGGTCACTGAAGCTTTCTTT. Its translation: CASSLSQVTEAFF.

The gene calls are TRBV5-1 and TRBJ2-5, with TRBD2 matching 10 bases. V dropped 4 bases and J dropped 5; count of bases not matched to a gene: 5. Germline V lookup: CDR1 SGHRS, CDR2 YFSETQ. This CDR3 is 14 amino acids long. CDR3 coding DNA: TGCGCCAGCAGCCCGGGACTAGCGCGCGAGACCCAGTACTTC. Encoded protein: CASSPGLARETQYF.

The chain has TRBV28 and TRBJ2-3, with TRBD2 matching 9 bases. V lost 4 bases and J lost 3; bases outside the gene matches: 14. Germline V lookup: CDR1 MDHEN, CDR2 SYDVKM. The CDR3 extends over 18 amino acids. CDR3 nucleotide sequence: TGTGCCAGCAGTTCCCCCTTTTCATTAGCGGGAGAAACAGATACGCAGTATTTT. As protein: CASSSPFSLAGETDTQYF.

The rearrangement joins TRBV4-1 to TRBJ2-3, with D perhaps being TRBD1 or TRBD2 (5 bases each). CDR1 is MGHRA, CDR2 YSYEKL, per germline. The CDR3 has 16 residues. V lost 0 bases, J lost 8 bases, and 18 bases lay in between. The CDR3 DNA reads as TGCGCCAGCAGCCAAGAGGCTCTGAGGGGTCCAGGTACGCAGTATTTT. Its protein product is CASSQEALRGPGTQYF.

The rearrangement uses TRBV27 and TRBJ1-5; D is perhaps TRBD1 (5 bases). Trimming removed 2 bases at V and 2 bases at J, with 13 bases between. This CDR3 is 16 amino acids long. Germline values: CDR1 MNHEY, CDR2 SMNVEV (reference sequence). The CDR3 protein is CASSLLGTFGNQPQHF. The DNA for the CDR3 is TGTGCCAGCAGTTTACTCGGGACGTTTGGCAATCAGCCCCAGCATTTT.

The chain recombines TRBV7-2 with TRBJ1-1, with 7 bases matching TRBD1. Germline assignment: CDR1 SGHTA and CDR2 FQGNSA. This CDR3 comprises 14 residues. V gave up 6 bases and J gave up 6 bases; unmatched junction bases: 10. The CDR3 protein is CASSLITGAAEAFF. CDR3 DNA sequence: TGTGCCAGCAGTTTGATCACAGGGGCCGCTGAAGCTTTCTTT.

This clone was seen once. The V gene is TRBV14, the J gene TRBJ1-6; D ambiguous. Looked up from germline, CDR1 is SGHDN and CDR2 is FVKESK. Deletions cut 0 bases from V and 3 bases from J, with 3 bases between. The CDR3 length is 14 residues. The CDR3 here is CASSQEVYNSPLHF. DNA for the CDR3: TGTGCCAGCAGCCAAGAGGTCTATAATTCACCCCTCCACTTT.

This chain links TRBV7-9 with TRBJ2-7; D is unclear. There are 14 residues in the CDR3. The germline gives CDR1 SEHNR, CDR2 FQNEAQ (reference sequence). V lost 2 bases to trimming and J lost 2 bases, with 10 bases between them. CDR3 in amino acids: CASSLSHGPYEQYF. The CDR3 DNA reads as TGTGCCAGCAGCTTAAGCCACGGGCCCTACGAGCAGTACTTC.

The rearrangement links TRBV20-1 to TRBJ2-1, with 9 bases matching TRBD2. The CDR3 extends over 14 amino acids. Germline values: CDR1 DFQATT, CDR2 SNEGSKA (reference sequence). After removal of 3 bases from V and 3 bases from J, the junction contained 3 bases not matched to a gene. Here the CDR3 DNA reads TGCAGTGCTAGTTTGACTAGCGGCTACAATGAGCAGTTCTTC. It specifies CSASLTSGYNEQFF.

This rearrangement joins TRBV7-8 to TRBJ2-7; 7 nucleotides match TRBD2. Germline V gene data show CDR1 as SGHVS and CDR2 as FQNEAQ. The CDR3 is 15 residues long. V was pared by 4 bases and J by 5 bases, with 11 bases of the junction left unmatched. CDR3 nucleotide sequence: TGTGCCAGCAGCTCTCCGTCCTCGGGGGGAGACGAGCAGTACTTC. This translates into CASSSPSSGGDEQYF.

This chain joins TRBV4-3 and TRBJ2-7; D gene unclear. Trimming removed 1 base from V and 3 bases from J, with 13 bases in between. The CDR3 spans 15 residues. The germline gives CDR1 LGHNA, CDR2 YSLEER. The CDR3 coding sequence is TGCGCCAGCAGCCAAGGAGTATCTCTTTACTACGAGCAGTACTTC. It translates to CASSQGVSLYYEQYF.

The genes are TRBV5-4 and TRBJ2-1; possibly TRBD2 for D (6 bases). This CDR3 contains 15 residues. Per germline, CDR1 SGHNT and CDR2 YYREEE (reference sequence). Trimming removed 3 bases from V and 7 bases from J, with 17 bases in between. The CDR3 reads CASSWRDVAGNEQFF. The CDR3 region has the DNA TGTGCCAGCAGCTGGAGGGATGTAGCAGGTAATGAGCAGTTCTTC. Full variable domain (rest looked up from reference TRBV5-4 and TRBJ2-1): ETGVTQSPTHLIKTRGQQVTLRCSSQSGHNTVSWYQQALGQGPQFIFQYYREEENGRGNFPPRFSGLQFPNYSSELNVNALELDDSALYLCASSWRDVAGNEQFFGPGTRLTVL.